The 15 T cell receptor beta chains reported below all come from one sample, sequenced in a study of T cell responses to AZD1222 COVID-19 vaccine. Profiled with immunoSEQ multiplex PCR; TCRdb holds only in-frame clones, not every one. Of tens of thousands of clones listed, over 70% are singletons. The source material was peripheral blood, sampled on day 0 of AZD1222 vaccination. These receptors were collected from an adult in good health.

Here the CDR3 DNA reads TGTGCCAGCTCACCACCCCAATTGGGGGCAGTTCAGCCCCAGCATTTT. Amino acids: CASSPPQLGAVQPQHF. The V call is TRBV18, the J call TRBJ1-5; perhaps TRBD1 as D (6 bases). Trimming shortened V by 0 bases and J by 6 bases, and 15 bases separated the two germline ends. The germline CDR1 and CDR2 sequences are KGHSH and LQKENI. The CDR3 has 16 residues.

This clone was detected a few times. In nucleotides, the CDR3 is TGTGCCAGCGTTCAGCTCCCCAGCGGGGGCTACGAGCAGTACTTC. Translated: CASVQLPSGGYEQYF. V usage is TRBV7-2 and J usage is TRBJ2-7; 8 bases are a match to TRBD2. The germline V gene encodes CDR1 SGHTA and CDR2 FQGNSA. The CDR3 loop spans 15 amino acids. The V segment lost 8 bases and the J segment 3 bases; nucleotides outside the gene matches: 12.

CDR3 sequence: CASSAGQQETQYF. The DNA of the CDR3 is TGTGCCAGCAGTGCGGGACAGCAGGAGACCCAGTACTTC. The J gene is TRBJ2-5, the V gene TRBV6-2 or TRBV6-3, with TRBD1 as a possible D gene (7 bases). There are 13 residues in the CDR3. Germline assignment: CDR1 MNHEY and CDR2 SVGEGT. The V end lost 5 bases, the J end lost 5 bases, and 12 bases lay between the germline ends.

CDR3 residues: CASGRQYTGELFF. CDR3 nucleotide sequence: TGTGCCAGCGGCAGACAGTACACCGGGGAGCTGTTTTTT. The gene calls are TRBV7-9 and TRBJ2-2, with a weak D call TRBD1 (5 bases). Trimming removed 8 bases at V and 3 bases at J, with 10 bases between. Per germline, CDR1 SEHNR and CDR2 FQNEAQ (reference sequence). The CDR3 is 13 residues long.

This chain links TRBV7-2 with TRBJ1-3; D unresolved. V dropped 4 bases and J dropped 1 base, with 8 bases sitting between them. Germline V gene lookup returns CDR1 SGHTA and CDR2 FQGNSA. The CDR3 length is 14 residues. Written as DNA, the CDR3 is TGTGCCAGCAGCTGGAGCGGTTCTGGAAACACCATATATTTT. Its translation is CASSWSGSGNTIYF.

The chain combines TRBV5-4 with TRBJ1-1; TRBD1 might be the D (6 bases). Germline values: CDR1 SGHNT, CDR2 YYREEE (reference sequence). The CDR3 spans 14 residues. The V and J ends lost 5 bases and 4 bases respectively, with 15 bases between them. The CDR3 DNA reads TGTGCCAGCAGGGTCGGACAGAACCCCACTGAAGCTTTCTTT. Protein product: CASRVGQNPTEAFF.

The chain employs TRBV10-3 and TRBJ2-6; D perhaps matches TRBD2 (6 bases). CDR3 size: 13 residues. Germline CDR1 is ENHRY and CDR2 is SYGVKD. Trimming stripped 10 bases from V and 4 bases from J, with 11 bases between. In DNA, the CDR3 is TGTGCCAATAGGGAGGCAGGGGCCAACGTCCTGACTTTC. Protein: CANREAGANVLTF.

V gene TRBV7-8 combines with J gene TRBJ1-2; TRBD1 agrees at 9 bases. The germline V gene has CDR1 SGHVS and CDR2 FQNEAQ. Unmatched junction bases numbered 10, after V lost 4 bases and J lost 1 base. The CDR3 covers 17 residues. CDR3 in amino acids: CASSSRDRVVDNYGYTF. The CDR3 coding sequence is TGTGCCAGCAGCTCCCGGGACAGGGTTGTGGATAACTATGGCTACACCTTC.

This rearrangement joins TRBV6-5 to TRBJ1-2; D gene unclear. CDR3 length equals 14 residues. Per the germline V gene, CDR1 is MNHEY and CDR2 is SVGAGI. Trimming left V 6 bases short and J 0 bases short, with 11 bases between. The DNA of the CDR3 is TGTGCCAGCAGGTCGATGGAAGCTAACTATGGCTACACCTTC. Its protein product is CASRSMEANYGYTF.

This sequence joins TRBV2 and TRBJ2-1; D gene uncertain. Germline-derived CDR1 and CDR2 are SNHLY and FYNNEI. This CDR3 has 14 amino acids. Between the trimmed V and J ends, which lost 7 bases and 0 bases, there was a span of 10 bases. The CDR3 DNA is TGTGCCAGCAACGACATTAGCTCCTACAATGAGCAGTTCTTC. Protein sequence: CASNDISSYNEQFF.

This chain connects TRBV7-2 to TRBJ1-3, with no clear D. The CDR3 covers 14 residues. Looked up from germline, CDR1 is SGHTA and CDR2 is FQGNSA. V was trimmed by 1 base and J by 0 bases, leaving 4 bases between them. In nucleotides, the CDR3 is TGTGCCAGCAGCTTAGAAATCTCTGGAAACACCATATATTTT. Translated, it gives CASSLEISGNTIYF.

In its sample, this clone was seen a few times. The V call is TRBV4-1, the J call TRBJ1-2, with 7 bases matching TRBD1. CDR3 length: 16 residues. CDR1 and CDR2 (germline): MGHRA, YSYEKL. V lost 0 bases, J lost 3 bases, and 7 bases stayed unmatched. The CDR3 region is CASSQDRYRGDYGYTF. Written as DNA, the CDR3 is TGCGCCAGCAGCCAAGATCGTTACAGGGGCGACTATGGCTACACCTTC.

The V gene is TRBV5-4, the J gene TRBJ1-2; D possibly corresponds to TRBD1 (6 bases). Germline values: CDR1 SGHNT, CDR2 YYREEE (reference sequence). This CDR3 has 14 amino acids. The germline V and J ends were trimmed by 1 base and 1 base, with 8 bases remaining between them. CDR3 sequence (DNA): TGTGCCAGCAGCTTGAAGGGGGTTAACTATGGCTACACCTTC. Translating it yields CASSLKGVNYGYTF.

V is TRBV20-1 and J is TRBJ1-2; unclear D gene. Germline CDR1 DFQATT, CDR2 SNEGSKA (reference sequence). Trimming shortened V by 3 bases and J by 7 bases, and 21 bases separated the two germline ends. The CDR3 runs 15 residues. The CDR3 protein is CSASPVGYLRSGYTF. The CDR3 bases are TGCAGTGCTAGTCCAGTCGGCTACCTTCGGAGTGGCTACACCTTC.

This rearrangement joins TRBV19 to TRBJ2-7; 8 positions agree with TRBD1. Germline V gene data show CDR1 as LNHDA and CDR2 as SQIVND (reference sequence). The CDR3 sequence is 13 residues long. Trimming removed 1 base from V and 7 bases from J; junction bases left unmatched: 3. CDR3 nucleotide sequence: TGTGCCAGTAGTATAGGAACAGGGGGTGAGCAGTACTTC. The encoded protein is CASSIGTGGEQYF.